This TCR beta chain is from a study of blood T cell repertoires in COVID-19. The wider study: Italy, Spain and the United States were the sources of the convalescent and acute COVID-19 samples. The cDNA or gDNA used as material had been derived from T cells, B-cell-depleted T cells, or PBMCs.

With 0 bases clipped from V and 2 bases from J, the junction kept 3 bases outside the gene matches. Germline CDR1 SGHKS, CDR2 YYEKEE (reference sequence). This CDR3 is 15 amino acids long. The authors' processing: Estimated nucleated cell counts came from reference gene primer amplification. Assay: immunoSEQ multiplex PCR; the TCRdb copy retains only in-frame clones and omits some. The V and J calls and the clone size are those of that table, but D and trimming were determined from the DNA. The sample gives approximately 150,000 clones, 65% to 80% of which show up once; about 4% is in the top ten. The receptor's source is a man aged 55 to 70 with acute or convalescent COVID-19. The sequenced material came from peripheral blood. The J gene is TRBJ1-2, the V gene TRBV5-5; 8 bases align to TRBD1. The CDR3 reads CASSLGTGLNYGYTF. DNA of the CDR3: TGTGCCAGCAGCTTGGGGACAGGGTTGAACTATGGCTACACCTTC.